Listed below are T cell receptor beta chains from one sample, sequenced in a study of T cells expressing NK-cell markers. Reanalyzing the 5' RACE reads, TCRdb keeps one entry per CDR3 protein, without DNA. Its clone listing holds about 460,000 distinct CDR3 sequences. The specimen sequenced was blood T cells: a sorted CD56 or NKG2C T cell subset, CD4+ or CD8+ T cells, or bulk PBMC T cells (not recorded which). The receptor set was obtained from a woman aged 45-59 years in good health. CDR3s include the opening cysteine and the closing phenylalanine or tryptophan. Each record gives: V gene, J gene, CDR3 protein.

TRBV15	TRBJ1-2	CATSSGGDSGYTF
TRBV10-3	TRBJ1-4	CAISESGLKNEKLFF
TRBV5-5	TRBJ2-5	CASSRYQETQYF
TRBV5-1	TRBJ2-3	CASSLGGTDTQYF
TRBV12-3/TRBV12-4	TRBJ2-5	CASIDSGGYQETQYF
TRBV15	TRBJ2-7	CATSRDLGRGVSEQYF
TRBV28	TRBJ2-3	CASSKERIGYF
TRBV15	TRBJ2-1	CATSDKAGGPGEQFF
TRBV13	TRBJ2-3	CASSPSGRAPDTQYF
TRBV27	TRBJ2-2	CASSLLVNTGELFF
TRBV6-5	TRBJ2-1	CASRILAGGSSYNEQFF
TRBV11-2	TRBJ2-5	CASSLDFPGTGASQYF
TRBV6-6	TRBJ1-1	CASSYETGANTEAFF
TRBV6-5	TRBJ1-6	CASSFTNSPLHF
TRBV20-1	TRBJ1-3	CSALGPFDSGNTIYF
TRBV24-1	TRBJ2-3	CATSDIDSYTDTQYF
TRBV29-1	TRBJ2-5	CSVELGRGQETQYF
TRBV12-3/TRBV12-4	TRBJ2-5	CASSLVGSETQYF
TRBV29-1	TRBJ2-5	CSGETGGETQYF
TRBV6-5	TRBJ2-7	CASSLTGSRGYEQYF
TRBV24-1	TRBJ1-4	CATSDGTEINEKLFF
TRBV18	TRBJ2-1	CASSPLAHQTSSYNEQFF
TRBV24-1	TRBJ1-2	CATSDPTVTGYTF
TRBV19	TRBJ2-1	CASSDTGSSSYNEQFF
TRBV14	TRBJ2-2	CASSQDSPSIGELFF
TRBV4-1	TRBJ2-1	CASSQVGLAVEQFF
TRBV30	TRBJ2-5	CAWRGDRETQYF
TRBV9	TRBJ1-2	CASSALTGWSGYTF
TRBV11-3	TRBJ1-1	CASSLVGQARNEAFF
TRBV4-1	TRBJ2-2	CASSHSGGDTGELFF
TRBV30	TRBJ2-1	CAWSVQGGEQFF
TRBV29-1	TRBJ2-5	CSVAGTGWEETQYF
TRBV10-3	TRBJ2-3	CAISESTGLAGSDTQYF
TRBV7-9	TRBJ1-2	CASSLGLDRYGYTF
TRBV27	TRBJ1-1	CASIRTGVTNTEAFF
TRBV20-1	TRBJ2-1	CSARDLAGVEEQFF
TRBV3-1	TRBJ2-1	CASSQVGGTEQFF
TRBV12-3/TRBV12-4	TRBJ2-1	CASTRLGGSFAEQFF
TRBV12-3/TRBV12-4	TRBJ1-2	CASSLRRRADGYTF
TRBV27	TRBJ2-7	CASRPQGRGYEQYF
TRBV24-1	TRBJ1-4	CATSDTGQGLEKLFF
TRBV19	TRBJ1-3	CASSLQRSGNTIYF
TRBV9	TRBJ2-1	CASSDTGRGDEQFF
TRBV11-3	TRBJ2-6	CASSPGQGISGANVLTF
TRBV7-7	TRBJ2-5	CASSLGAGPRGETQYF
TRBV21-1	TRBJ1-5	CASSKSRGWSNQPQHF
TRBV3-1	TRBJ2-5	CASSQLPGTAQETQYF
TRBV7-3	TRBJ2-2	CASSLRQSGELFF
TRBV20-1	TRBJ2-7	CSARDKREYQEQYF
TRBV2	TRBJ2-3	CASSVQTLAGGDTQYF
TRBV24-1	TRBJ2-5	CATSDRPLRGARQDWETQYF
TRBV29-1	TRBJ1-4	CSVIQGLLPNEKLFF
TRBV6-1	TRBJ2-4	CASSENPVVDIQYF